This TCR beta chain emerged from a study of human T cells and chemical hapten exposure. One entry per CDR3 protein results from TCRdb running MiXCR on the RACE reads. The sample lists 110,000 to 150,000 distinct CDR3 sequences; about 10% were seen once. In its sample, this clonotype was seen many times. Noted time point: patch test 2, 6 weeks after DPC sensitization. Treatment noted: therapeutic diphenylcyclopropenone sensitization with weekly scalp DPC. CDR3 length: 17 residues. The J segment lost 2 bases and the V segment lost 2 bases, leaving 9 bases of the junction unmatched. Germline CDR1 reads SGHAT; CDR2 reads FQNNGV.

The chain has TRBV11-2 and TRBJ2-1, with TRBD2 matching 7 bases. The specimen was whole blood, collected in connection with sensitization to the hapten diphenylcyclopropenone (DPC). This TCR derives from a woman between 50 and 59 years old with alopecia areata. Some clones in this sample may be carry-over from other donors' samples. CDR3: CASSLFWAGATYNEQFF. The CDR3 nucleotides are TGTGCCAGCAGCTTATTTTGGGCGGGAGCGACCTACAATGAGCAGTTCTTC.